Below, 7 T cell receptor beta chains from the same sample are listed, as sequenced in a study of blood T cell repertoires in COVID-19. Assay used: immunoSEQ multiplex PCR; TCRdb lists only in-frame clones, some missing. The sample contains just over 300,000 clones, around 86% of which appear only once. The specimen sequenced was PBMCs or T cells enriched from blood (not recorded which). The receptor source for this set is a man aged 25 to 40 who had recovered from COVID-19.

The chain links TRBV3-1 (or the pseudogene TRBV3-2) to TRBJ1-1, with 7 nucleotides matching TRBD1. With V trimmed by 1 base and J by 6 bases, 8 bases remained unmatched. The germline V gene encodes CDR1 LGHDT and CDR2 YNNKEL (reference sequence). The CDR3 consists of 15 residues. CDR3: CASSQGGTVGPEAFF. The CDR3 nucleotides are TGTGCCAGCAGCCAAGGGGGGACAGTGGGACCTGAAGCTTTCTTT.

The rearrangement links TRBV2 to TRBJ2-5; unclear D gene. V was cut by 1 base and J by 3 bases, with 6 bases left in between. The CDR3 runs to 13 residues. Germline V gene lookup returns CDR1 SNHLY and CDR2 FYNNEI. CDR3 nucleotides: TGTGCCAGCAGTGAAGGGCCAGAAGAGACCCAGTACTTC. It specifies CASSEGPEETQYF.

The CDR3 nucleotides are TGTGCCAGCAGCAAAGAGACAGGGGGTTTGTACGAGCAGTACTTC. This translates into CASSKETGGLYEQYF. This chain uses TRBV11-3 with TRBJ2-7; 9 positions match TRBD1. This CDR3 comprises 15 residues. Germline V gene data show CDR1 as SGHNT and CDR2 as YENEEA. The junction had 9 bases not matched to a gene; V was cut back by 5 bases and J by 4 bases.

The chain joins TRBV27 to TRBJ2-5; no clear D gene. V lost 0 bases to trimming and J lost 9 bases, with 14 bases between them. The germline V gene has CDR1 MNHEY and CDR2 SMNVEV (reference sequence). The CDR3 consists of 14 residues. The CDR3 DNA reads TGTGCCAGCAGTTTATCCCCTGCATGGTCGGCCCAGTACTTC. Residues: CASSLSPAWSAQYF.

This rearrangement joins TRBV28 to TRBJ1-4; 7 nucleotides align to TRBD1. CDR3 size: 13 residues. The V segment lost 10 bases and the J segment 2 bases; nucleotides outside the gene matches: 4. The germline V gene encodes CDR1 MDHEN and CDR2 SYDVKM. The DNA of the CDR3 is TGTGCCATCCTGGACAGGACTAATGAAAAACTGTTTTTT. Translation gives CAILDRTNEKLFF.

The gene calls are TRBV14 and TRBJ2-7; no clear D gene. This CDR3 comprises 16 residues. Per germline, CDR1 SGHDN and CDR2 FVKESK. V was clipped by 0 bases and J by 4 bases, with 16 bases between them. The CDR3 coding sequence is TGTGCCAGCAGCCAAGAATTCCGCAGGTCCTTTTACGAGCAGTACTTC. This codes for CASSQEFRRSFYEQYF. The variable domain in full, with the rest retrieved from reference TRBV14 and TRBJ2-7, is EAGVTQFPSHSVIEKGQTVTLRCDPISGHDNLYWYRRVMGKEIKFLLHFVKESKQDESGMPNNRFLAERTGGTYSTLKVQPAELEDSGVYFCASSQEFRRSFYEQYFGPGTRLTVT.

As DNA, the CDR3 is TGTGCCAGCAGTGCCTCCAGAAATTCGAACACCGGGGAGCTGTTTTTT. Amino acid sequence: CASSASRNSNTGELFF. V usage is TRBV2 and J usage is TRBJ2-2; no definite D call. The CDR3 is 16 amino acids. Germline V gene data show CDR1 as SNHLY and CDR2 as FYNNEI. V was shortened by 4 bases and J by 0 bases, with 12 bases between the two germline ends.